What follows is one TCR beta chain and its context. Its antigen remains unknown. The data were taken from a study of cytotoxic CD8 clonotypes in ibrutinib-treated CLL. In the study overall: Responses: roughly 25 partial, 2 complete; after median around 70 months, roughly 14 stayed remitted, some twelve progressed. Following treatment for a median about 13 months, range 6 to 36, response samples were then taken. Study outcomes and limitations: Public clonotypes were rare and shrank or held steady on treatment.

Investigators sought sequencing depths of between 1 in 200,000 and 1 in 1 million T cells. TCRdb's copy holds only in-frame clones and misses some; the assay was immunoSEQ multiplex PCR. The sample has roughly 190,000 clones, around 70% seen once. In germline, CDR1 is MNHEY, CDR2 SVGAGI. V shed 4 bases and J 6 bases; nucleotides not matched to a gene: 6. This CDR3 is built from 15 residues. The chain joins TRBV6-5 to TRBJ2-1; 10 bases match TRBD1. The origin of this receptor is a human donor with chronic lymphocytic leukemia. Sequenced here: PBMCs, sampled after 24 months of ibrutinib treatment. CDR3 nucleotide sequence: TGTGCCAGCAGTTTGACAGGGGGCGCGGGCAATGAGCAGTTCTTC. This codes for CASSLTGGAGNEQFF.